The sequence of this TCR beta chain was determined in a study of T cell responses to AZD1222 COVID-19 vaccine. Study observations and caveats: Vaccine-associated CD4 TCRs ranged over spike, dominating at 160-218 and 743-854. Rises in breadth and depth of Spike-specific TCRs came after two AZD1222 doses.

Worth noting for this clone: Antigen specificity is unknown.

Using immunoSEQ multiplex PCR, the repertoire was profiled, and TCRdb retains in-frame clones only, with some absent. The sample comprises over 50,000 clones, about 89% of which are singletons, and 13% to 15% rests with the top ten. The CDR3 extends over 13 amino acids. The TCR was taken from an adult who received the AZD1222 COVID-19 vaccine. The chain has TRBV7-5 and TRBJ1-6; the D call in the table, TRBD1, was not verified against the DNA. TRBV7-5 is termed a pseudogene. Here the sequenced sample was peripheral blood, taken 28 days after the second AZD1222 dose. The CDR3 region has the DNA TGTGCCAGAACGACAGGGATCCATTCACCCCTCCACTTT. Its translation: CARTTGIHSPLHF.